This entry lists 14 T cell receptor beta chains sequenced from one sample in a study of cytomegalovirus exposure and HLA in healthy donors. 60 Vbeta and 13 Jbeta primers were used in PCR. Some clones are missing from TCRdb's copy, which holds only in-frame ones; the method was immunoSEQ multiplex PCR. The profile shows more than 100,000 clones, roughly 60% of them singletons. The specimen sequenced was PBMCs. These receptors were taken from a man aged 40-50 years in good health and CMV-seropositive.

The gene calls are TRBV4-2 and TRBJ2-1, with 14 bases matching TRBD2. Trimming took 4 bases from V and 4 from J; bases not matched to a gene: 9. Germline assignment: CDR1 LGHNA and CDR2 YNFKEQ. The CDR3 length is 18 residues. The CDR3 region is CASSRGLAGGQRYNEQFF. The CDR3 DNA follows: TGTGCCAGCAGCCGTGGACTAGCGGGGGGCCAAAGGTACAATGAGCAGTTCTTC.

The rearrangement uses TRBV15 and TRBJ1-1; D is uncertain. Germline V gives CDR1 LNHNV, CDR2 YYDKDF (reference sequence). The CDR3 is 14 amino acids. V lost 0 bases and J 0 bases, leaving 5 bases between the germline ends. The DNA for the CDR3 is TGTGCCACCAGCAGAGATCCCGTGAACACTGAAGCTTTCTTT. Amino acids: CATSRDPVNTEAFF. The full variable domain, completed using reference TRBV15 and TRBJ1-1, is DAMVIQNPRYQVTQFGKPVTLSCSQTLNHNVMYWYQQKSSQAPKLLFHYYDKDFNNEADTPDNFQSRRPNTSFCFLDIRSPGLGDTAMYLCATSRDPVNTEAFFGQGTRLTVV.

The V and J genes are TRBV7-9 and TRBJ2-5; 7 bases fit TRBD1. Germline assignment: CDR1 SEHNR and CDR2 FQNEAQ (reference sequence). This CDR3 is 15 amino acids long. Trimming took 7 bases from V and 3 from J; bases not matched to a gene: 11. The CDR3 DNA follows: TGTGCCAGCACCCTTGGGCTGACAGGGAAAGAGACCCAGTACTTC. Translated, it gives CASTLGLTGKETQYF.

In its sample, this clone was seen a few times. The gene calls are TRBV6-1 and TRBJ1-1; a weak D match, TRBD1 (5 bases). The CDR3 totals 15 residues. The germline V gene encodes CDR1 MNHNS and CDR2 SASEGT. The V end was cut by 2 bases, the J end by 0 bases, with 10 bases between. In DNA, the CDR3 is TGTGCCAGCAGTGAACAGAAGGGGCTGAACACTGAAGCTTTCTTT. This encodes CASSEQKGLNTEAFF.

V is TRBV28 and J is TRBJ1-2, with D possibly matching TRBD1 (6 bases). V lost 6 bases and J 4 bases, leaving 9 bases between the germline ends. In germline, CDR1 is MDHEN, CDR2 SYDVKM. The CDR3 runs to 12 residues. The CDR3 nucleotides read TGTGCCAGCAGGGGACAAACCTATGGCTACACCTTC. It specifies CASRGQTYGYTF.

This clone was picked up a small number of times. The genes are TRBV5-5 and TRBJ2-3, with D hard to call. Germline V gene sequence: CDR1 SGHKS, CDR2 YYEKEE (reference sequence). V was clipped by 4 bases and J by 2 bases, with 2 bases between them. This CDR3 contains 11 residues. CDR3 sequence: CASSLTDTQYF. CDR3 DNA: TGTGCCAGCAGCCTCACAGATACGCAGTATTTT.

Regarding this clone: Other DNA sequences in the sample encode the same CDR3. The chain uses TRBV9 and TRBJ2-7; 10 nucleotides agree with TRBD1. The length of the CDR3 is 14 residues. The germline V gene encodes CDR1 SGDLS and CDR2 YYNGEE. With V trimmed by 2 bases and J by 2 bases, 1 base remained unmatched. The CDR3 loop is CASSVGTGAYEQYF. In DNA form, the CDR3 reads TGTGCCAGCAGCGTTGGGACAGGGGCCTACGAGCAGTACTTC.

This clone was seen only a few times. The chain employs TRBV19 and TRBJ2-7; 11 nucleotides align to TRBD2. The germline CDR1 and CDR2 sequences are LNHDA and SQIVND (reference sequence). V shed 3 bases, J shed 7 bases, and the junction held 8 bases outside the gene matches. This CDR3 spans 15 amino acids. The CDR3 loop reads CASSIELAGAREQYF. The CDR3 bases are TGTGCCAGTAGTATCGAACTAGCGGGGGCACGTGAGCAGTACTTC. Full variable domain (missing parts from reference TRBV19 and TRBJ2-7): DGGITQSPKYLFRKEGQNVTLSCEQNLNHDAMYWYRQDPGQGLRLIYYSQIVNDFQKGDIAEGYSVSREKKESFPLTVTSAQKNPTAFYLCASSIELAGAREQYFGPGTRLTVT.

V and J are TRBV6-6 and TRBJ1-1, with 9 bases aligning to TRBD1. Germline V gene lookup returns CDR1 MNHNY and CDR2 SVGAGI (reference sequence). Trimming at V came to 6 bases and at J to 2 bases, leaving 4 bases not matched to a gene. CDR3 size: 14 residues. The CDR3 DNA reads TGTGCCAGCAGACCGGGACAGGGAAACACTGAAGCTTTCTTT. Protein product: CASRPGQGNTEAFF.

The CDR3 DNA reads as TGCAGCGTCCCCGCCTACAGGGGGTATGAGCAGTTCTTC. Translating gives CSVPAYRGYEQFF. The rearrangement uses TRBV29-1 and TRBJ2-1; 8 positions agree with TRBD1. Germline V gives CDR1 SQVTM, CDR2 ANQGSEA. CDR3 length: 13 amino acids. J lost 8 bases, V lost 6 bases, and 9 bases had no gene match.

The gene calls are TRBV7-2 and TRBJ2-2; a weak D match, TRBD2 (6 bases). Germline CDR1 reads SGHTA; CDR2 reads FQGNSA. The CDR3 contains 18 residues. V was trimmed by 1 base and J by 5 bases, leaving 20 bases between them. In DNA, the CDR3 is TGTGCCAGCAGCTTAGTGGGAACCTCGACCGGGGGTACCGGGGAGCTGTTTTTT. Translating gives CASSLVGTSTGGTGELFF.

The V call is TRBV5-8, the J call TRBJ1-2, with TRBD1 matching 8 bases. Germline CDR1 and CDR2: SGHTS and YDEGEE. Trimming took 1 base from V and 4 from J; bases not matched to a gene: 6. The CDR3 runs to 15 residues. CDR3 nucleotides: TGTGCCAGCAGCTTGCGCGGGACAGGTTTCTATGGCTACACCTTC. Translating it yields CASSLRGTGFYGYTF.

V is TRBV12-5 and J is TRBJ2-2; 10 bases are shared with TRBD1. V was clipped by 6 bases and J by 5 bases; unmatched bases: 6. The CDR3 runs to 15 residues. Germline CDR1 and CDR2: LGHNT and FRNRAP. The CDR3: CASGTGTGVTGELFF. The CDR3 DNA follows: TGTGCTAGTGGCACCGGGACAGGGGTAACCGGGGAGCTGTTTTTT.

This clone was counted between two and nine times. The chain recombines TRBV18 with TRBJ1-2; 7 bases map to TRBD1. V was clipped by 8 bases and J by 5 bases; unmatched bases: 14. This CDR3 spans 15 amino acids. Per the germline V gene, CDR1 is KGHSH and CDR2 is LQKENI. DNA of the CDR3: TGTGCCAGCAGTGGCCCTACAGAGGGGGCATATGGCTACACCTTC. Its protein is CASSGPTEGAYGYTF.